The 8 T cell receptor beta chains listed next were all sequenced from one sample in a study of blood T cell repertoires in COVID-19. Sequencing used immunoSEQ multiplex PCR; TCRdb keeps in-frame clones, though not all of them. This sample has about 350,000 clones, with 91% found just once. Sequenced sample: peripheral blood. The source of these receptors is a woman between 18 and 29 years old who had recovered from COVID-19.

The rearrangement links TRBV2 to TRBJ2-1, with 8 bases matching TRBD2. The V and J ends lost 6 bases and 3 bases, in that order; junction bases with no gene match: 7. The CDR3 runs 15 residues. Germline CDR1 SNHLY, CDR2 FYNNEI. CDR3 sequence: CASRTTSGVYNEQFF. CDR3 in DNA: TGTGCCAGCAGAACCACTAGCGGAGTCTACAATGAGCAGTTCTTC. The full variable domain, its missing parts supplied by reference TRBV2 and TRBJ2-1, is EPEVTQTPSHQVTQMGQEVILRCVPISNHLYFYWYRQILGQKVEFLVSFYNNEISEKSEIFDDQFSVERPDGSNFTLKIRSTKLEDSAMYFCASRTTSGVYNEQFFGPGTRLTVL.

This clone was observed once. The chain joins TRBV4-3 to TRBJ1-2, with D possibly matching TRBD1 (5 bases). CDR1 LGHNA and CDR2 YSLEER come from the germline V gene. Trimming removed 1 base from V and 4 bases from J, with 13 bases in between. The CDR3 loop spans 15 amino acids. The CDR3 DNA is TGCGCCAGCAGCCAAGGGAGGGGACGAGGCTATGGCTACACCTTC. It specifies CASSQGRGRGYGYTF.

The rearrangement uses TRBV7-9 and TRBJ1-2; D is perhaps TRBD1 (6 bases). Germline values: CDR1 SEHNR, CDR2 FQNEAQ (reference sequence). The CDR3 is made up of 14 amino acids. Trimming removed 4 bases from V and 8 bases from J, with 17 bases in between. The CDR3 DNA reads TGTGCCAGCAGCTCCATATCAGGGGCGGAAGGCTACACCTTC. It translates to CASSSISGAEGYTF.

The CDR3 bases are TGTGCCAGCAGCCACATAGCGGGAAAGAACACCGGGGAGCTGTTTTTT. It codes for CASSHIAGKNTGELFF. The chain couples TRBV3-1 (or the pseudogene TRBV3-2) to TRBJ2-2; 8 bases match TRBD2. There are 16 residues in the CDR3. J lost 1 base, V lost 3 bases, and 4 bases had no gene match. The germline V gene has CDR1 LGHDT and CDR2 YNNKEL (reference sequence).

In its sample, this clone was seen a few times. The gene calls are TRBV4-3 and TRBJ1-1; 7 positions agree with TRBD1. The CDR3 extends over 14 amino acids. Unmatched junction bases numbered 2, after V lost 0 bases and J lost 4 bases. Germline values: CDR1 LGHNA, CDR2 YSLEER. The CDR3 DNA follows: TGCGCCAGCAGCCAAGATAACAGGGGCACTGAAGCTTTCTTT. It translates to CASSQDNRGTEAFF.

This clone was detected only once. The V call is TRBV7-2, the J call TRBJ1-1; 9 nucleotides agree with TRBD1. The germline V gene has CDR1 SGHTA and CDR2 FQGNSA. With 6 bases clipped from V and 1 base from J, the junction kept 3 bases outside the gene matches. The CDR3 is 14 amino acids. The CDR3 is CASRTGGQNTEAFF. In DNA form, the CDR3 reads TGTGCCAGCAGGACAGGGGGGCAGAACACTGAAGCTTTCTTT.

This clone came up once. The chain is built from TRBV11-3 and TRBJ1-1; possible D gene TRBD1, 6 bases. This CDR3 region has 16 residues. The germline CDR1 and CDR2 sequences are SGHNT and YENEEA. The V end was cut by 0 bases, the J end by 0 bases, with 11 bases between. The CDR3 region has the DNA TGTGCCAGCAGCTTAGAATATAGGGGGATGAACACTGAAGCTTTCTTT. As protein: CASSLEYRGMNTEAFF.

The chain recombines TRBV5-1 with TRBJ1-4; weak D call: TRBD1 (6 bases). The CDR3 totals 14 residues. The germline V gene has CDR1 SGHRS and CDR2 YFSETQ. Trimming took 0 bases from V and 5 from J, leaving 8 bases between them. This CDR3 reads CASSLEGGNEKLFF. DNA of the CDR3: TGCGCCAGCAGCTTGGAGGGGGGGAATGAAAAACTGTTTTTT.